This TCR beta chain was sequenced in a study of cytomegalovirus exposure and HLA in healthy donors. Only in-frame clones appear in the TCRdb table, and some are missing; sequencing was by immunoSEQ multiplex PCR. The sample contains almost 75,000 clones, 85% of which appear only once. This CDR3 comprises 14 residues. Germline V CDR1 and CDR2: SEHNR, FQNEAQ (reference sequence). With 2 bases clipped from V and 11 bases from J, the junction kept 11 bases outside the gene matches. This clone occurred once. The antigen is not known. General study points: There were a few CMV-associated chains whose specificity for CMV antigens was confirmed in vitro. The dataset shows that most TCR sequences were rare, while some public TCRs occurred in many donors.

The chain employs TRBV7-9 and TRBJ1-1; TRBD1 agrees at 7 bases. The sequence was collected from a man aged 25 to 40 in good health and CMV-seronegative. Sequenced: PBMCs. This chain's CDR3 is CASSLSDRARGAFF. The CDR3 bases are TGTGCCAGCAGCTTATCCGACAGGGCCCGTGGGGCTTTCTTT.